This T cell receptor (beta chain) was recorded in a study of CD8 T cell repertoires and HIV-1 epitope variants. Whole-study context: Twenty-five autologous and known Gag and Nef epitope variant peptides each stimulated T cells separately.

Of note for this clone: Its antigen remains unknown.

Germline CDR1 SGHVS, CDR2 FNYEAQ. CDR3 length: 13 residues. Sequencing was performed with immunoSEQ multiplex PCR; in TCRdb, only in-frame clones are kept and a portion is missing. The sample carries about 5,800 clones, 64% recorded once. Source material: cultured CD8+ T cells derived from PBMCs. J is TRBJ2-5 and V is TRBV7-6, with 8 nucleotides matching TRBD2. TRBJ2-7 explains the end of the DNA better; the J call may be wrong. The clonotype was recovered from a male donor with HIV. CDR3 DNA sequence: TGTGCCAGCAGCCGAGGCGGGGGGTCCGAGCAGTACTTC. It is translated as CASSRGGGSEQYF.